This T cell receptor (beta chain) came from a study of post-analysis software for immune sequencing data. Findings of the study overall: Elevated frequency relative to controls characterized roughly five TRBV segments in patients, TRBV5-6, TRBV5-1 and TRBV20-1 among them.

This clonotype was seen a few times. Its matching antigen is unknown. Presence of unique molecular identifiers characterized the TCR beta cDNA libraries. MiXCR was run by TCRdb on the PCR reads, yielding one entry per CDR3 protein. The table includes hundreds of thousands of distinct CDR3 sequences, 30% to 40% detected once. Per the germline V gene, CDR1 is DFQATT and CDR2 is SNEGSKA (reference sequence). Trimming cost V 4 bases and J 4 bases; bases outside gene matches: 2. The CDR3 totals 12 residues. The TCR originated in a girl aged 2-10 years with multiple sclerosis. Specimen: blood. The rearrangement uses TRBV20-1 and TRBJ1-2, with 8 bases aligning to TRBD1. The CDR3 sequence: CSATDRGYGYTF. CDR3 coding DNA: TGCAGTGCTACCGACAGGGGCTATGGCTACACCTTC.